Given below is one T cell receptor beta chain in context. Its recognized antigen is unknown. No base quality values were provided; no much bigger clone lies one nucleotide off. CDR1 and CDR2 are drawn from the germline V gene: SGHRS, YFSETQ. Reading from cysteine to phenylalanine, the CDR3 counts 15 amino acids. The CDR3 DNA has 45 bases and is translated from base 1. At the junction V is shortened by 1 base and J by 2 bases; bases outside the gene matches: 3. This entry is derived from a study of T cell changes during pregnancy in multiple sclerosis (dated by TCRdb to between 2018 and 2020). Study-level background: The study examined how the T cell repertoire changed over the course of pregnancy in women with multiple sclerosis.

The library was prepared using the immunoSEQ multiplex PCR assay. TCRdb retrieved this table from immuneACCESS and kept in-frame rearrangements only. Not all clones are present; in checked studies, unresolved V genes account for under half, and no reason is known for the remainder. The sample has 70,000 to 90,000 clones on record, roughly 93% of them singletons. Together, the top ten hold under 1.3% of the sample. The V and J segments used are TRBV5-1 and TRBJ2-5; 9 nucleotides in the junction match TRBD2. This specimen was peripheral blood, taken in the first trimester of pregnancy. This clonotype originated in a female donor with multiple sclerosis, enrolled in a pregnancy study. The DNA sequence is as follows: TGCGCCAGCAGCTTGAGGGCGGGGGGGCAAGAGACCCAGTACTTC. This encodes CASSLRAGGQETQYF.